This is a list of T cell receptor beta chains from one sample in a study of T cell responses to AZD1222 COVID-19 vaccine. Using immunoSEQ multiplex PCR, the repertoire was profiled, and TCRdb retains in-frame clones only, with some absent. The sample records 130,000 or so clones, around 94% being singletons. The specimen was peripheral blood, collected on day 0 of AZD1222 vaccination. The receptors come from an adult in good health. Both conserved end residues are part of each CDR3. Each record gives: clone size, V gene, D gene, J gene, CDR3 protein, CDR3 DNA. D genes are given only for firm matches. Rows give clone size only sometimes, using once, few, many, or a class for an expanded clone.

NA	TRBV27	TRBD1	TRBJ1-2	CASSPYHTGDGYTF	TGTGCCAGCAGTCCCTATCACACAGGGGATGGCTACACCTTC
NA	TRBV29-1	TRBD2	TRBJ2-5	CSVDGAGGQETQYF	TGCAGCGTAGACGGAGCGGGAGGCCAAGAGACCCAGTACTTC
once	TRBV4-3	NA	TRBJ1-1	CASSQDKTAEAFF	TGCGCCAGCAGCCAAGATAAAACCGCTGAAGCTTTCTTT
once	TRBV4-1	TRBD1	TRBJ1-6	CASSQLTGEYAYNSPLHF	TGCGCCAGCAGCCAGTTGACAGGGGAGTACGCCTATAATTCACCCCTCCACTTT
NA	TRBV2	NA	TRBJ2-7	CASRPSSYEQYF	TGTGCCAGCCGACCAAGCTCCTACGAGCAGTACTTC
NA	TRBV28	TRBD1	TRBJ1-1	CASSQHPGGGSTEAFF	TGTGCCAGCAGTCAACACCCAGGGGGCGGAAGCACTGAAGCTTTCTTT
NA	TRBV19	NA	TRBJ2-1	CASSTYNEQFF	TGTGCCAGTAGTACTTACAATGAGCAGTTCTTC
NA	TRBV19	NA	TRBJ1-2	CASSIAQTRYGYTF	TGTGCCAGTAGTATAGCTCAGACTCGATATGGCTACACCTTC
NA	TRBV25-1	NA	TRBJ2-2	CASSTQGNTGELFF	TGTGCCAGCAGTACTCAGGGGAACACCGGGGAGCTGTTTTTT
few	TRBV6-5	TRBD1	TRBJ2-7	CATSGPGQLRYEQYF	TGTGCCACCTCGGGGCCGGGACAGTTGCGTTACGAGCAGTACTTC
NA	TRBV7-6	NA	TRBJ2-7	CASSLRQGPGTYEQYF	TGTGCCAGCAGCTTACGGCAGGGCCCCGGGACCTACGAGCAGTACTTC
once	TRBV4-1	NA	TRBJ2-2	CASSQDTASSRGGELFF	TGCGCCAGCAGCCAAGATACGGCTAGCTCCCGGGGCGGGGAGCTGTTTTTT
NA	TRBV2	NA	TRBJ2-1	CASSGLGAGEQFF	TGTGCCAGCAGTGGACTAGGGGCCGGTGAGCAGTTCTTC
NA	TRBV2	NA	TRBJ2-1	CASSSAENYNEQFF	TGTGCCAGCAGTTCGGCGGAGAATTACAATGAGCAGTTCTTC
NA	TRBV15	NA	TRBJ1-1	CATSGGTGNTEAFF	TGTGCCACCAGCGGGGGAACAGGGAACACTGAAGCTTTCTTT
few	TRBV9	TRBD2	TRBJ2-1	CASSPGTSALEQFF	TGTGCCAGCAGCCCCGGGACTAGCGCCCTTGAGCAGTTCTTC
NA	TRBV11-2	NA	TRBJ2-1	CASSSRGGEQFF	TGTGCCAGCAGCTCGAGGGGGGGTGAGCAGTTCTTC
NA	TRBV5-1	TRBD1	TRBJ1-2	CASSGVPGQGARGYGYTF	TGCGCCAGCAGCGGAGTCCCGGGACAGGGGGCGCGGGGCTATGGCTACACCTTC
NA	TRBV5-6	NA	TRBJ2-7	CASSLALAANPYEQYF	TGTGCCAGCAGCTTGGCGTTAGCGGCAAATCCCTACGAGCAGTACTTC
NA	TRBV30	NA	TRBJ1-2	CAWSTLGVRGYTF	TGTGCCTGGAGTACCTTGGGGGTCAGGGGCTACACCTTC
NA	TRBV2	NA	TRBJ1-5	CASRLGQPQHF	TGTGCCAGCAGACTAGGACAGCCCCAGCATTTT
NA	TRBV18	TRBD2	TRBJ2-1	CASSPPGLAGINGEQFF	TGTGCCAGCTCACCACCGGGACTAGCGGGAATCAACGGTGAGCAGTTCTTC
NA	TRBV7-6	NA	TRBJ2-7	CASSLGTAISYEQYF	TGTGCCAGCAGCTTAGGGACAGCGATCTCCTACGAGCAGTACTTC
NA	TRBV4-1	TRBD1	TRBJ1-1	CASSQFGTGPRTEAFF	TGCGCCAGCAGCCAATTCGGGACAGGGCCGAGGACTGAAGCTTTCTTT
NA	TRBV10-3	NA	TRBJ2-3	CAISEALASTDTQYF	TGTGCCATCAGTGAGGCCCTAGCTAGCACAGATACGCAGTATTTT
NA	TRBV28	TRBD2	TRBJ2-7	CASSSRLAVTYEQYF	TGTGCCAGCAGTTCACGGCTAGCGGTAACCTACGAGCAGTACTTC
NA	TRBV12-3/TRBV12-4	NA	TRBJ2-2	CAGWYEGTGELFF	TGTGCCGGCTGGTACGAGGGGACCGGGGAGCTGTTTTTT
once	TRBV19	NA	TRBJ1-1	CASRSPQVNTEAFF	TGTGCCAGTCGTTCACCTCAGGTGAACACTGAAGCTTTCTTT
once	TRBV5-1	NA	TRBJ1-6	CASSTRNNSPLHF	TGCGCCAGCAGCACCCGAAATAATTCACCCCTCCACTTT
NA	TRBV27	NA	TRBJ1-1	CAGIDQAGLNTEAFF	TGTGCCGGCATCGACCAGGCGGGGCTCAACACTGAAGCTTTCTTT
NA	TRBV19	NA	TRBJ2-3	CASSILGRRTDTQYF	TGTGCCAGTAGTATACTAGGACGACGAACAGATACGCAGTATTTT
NA	TRBV3-1/TRBV3-2	NA	TRBJ1-3	CASSQAPAGNTIYF	TGTGCCAGCAGCCAAGCTCCAGCTGGAAACACCATATATTTT
NA	TRBV2	TRBD1	TRBJ1-4	CASGLTGNEKLFF	TGTGCCAGCGGCTTGACAGGGAATGAAAAACTGTTTTTT
NA	TRBV9	TRBD1	TRBJ1-2	CASSVPRDRVNYGYTF	TGTGCCAGCAGCGTACCTAGGGACAGGGTAAACTATGGCTACACCTTC
NA	TRBV10-1	NA	TRBJ1-1	CASRDTNTEAFF	TGCGCCAGCAGGGACACGAACACTGAAGCTTTCTTT